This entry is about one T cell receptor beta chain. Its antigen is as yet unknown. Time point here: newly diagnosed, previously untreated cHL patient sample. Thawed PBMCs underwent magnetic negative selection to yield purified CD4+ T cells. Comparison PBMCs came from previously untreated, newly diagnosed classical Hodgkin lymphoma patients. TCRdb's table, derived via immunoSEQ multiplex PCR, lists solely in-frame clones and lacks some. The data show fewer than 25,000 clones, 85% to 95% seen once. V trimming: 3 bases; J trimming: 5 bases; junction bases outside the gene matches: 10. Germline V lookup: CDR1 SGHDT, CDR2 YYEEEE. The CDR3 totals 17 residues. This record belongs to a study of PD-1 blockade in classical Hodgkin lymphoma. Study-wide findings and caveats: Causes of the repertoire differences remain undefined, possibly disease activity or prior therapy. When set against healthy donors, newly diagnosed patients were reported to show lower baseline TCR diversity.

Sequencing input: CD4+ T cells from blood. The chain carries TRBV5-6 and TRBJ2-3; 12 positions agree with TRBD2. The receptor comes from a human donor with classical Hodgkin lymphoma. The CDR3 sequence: CASSSLTSGRRIDTQYF. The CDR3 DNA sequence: TGTGCCAGCAGCTCCTTGACTAGCGGGAGACGTATAGATACGCAGTATTTT. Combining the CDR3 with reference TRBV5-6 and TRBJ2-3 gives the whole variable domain DAGVTQSPTHLIKTRGQQVTLRCSPKSGHDTVSWYQQALGQGPQFIFQYYEEEERQRGNFPDRFSGHQFPNYSSELNVNALLLGDSALYLCASSSLTSGRRIDTQYFGPGTRLTVL.